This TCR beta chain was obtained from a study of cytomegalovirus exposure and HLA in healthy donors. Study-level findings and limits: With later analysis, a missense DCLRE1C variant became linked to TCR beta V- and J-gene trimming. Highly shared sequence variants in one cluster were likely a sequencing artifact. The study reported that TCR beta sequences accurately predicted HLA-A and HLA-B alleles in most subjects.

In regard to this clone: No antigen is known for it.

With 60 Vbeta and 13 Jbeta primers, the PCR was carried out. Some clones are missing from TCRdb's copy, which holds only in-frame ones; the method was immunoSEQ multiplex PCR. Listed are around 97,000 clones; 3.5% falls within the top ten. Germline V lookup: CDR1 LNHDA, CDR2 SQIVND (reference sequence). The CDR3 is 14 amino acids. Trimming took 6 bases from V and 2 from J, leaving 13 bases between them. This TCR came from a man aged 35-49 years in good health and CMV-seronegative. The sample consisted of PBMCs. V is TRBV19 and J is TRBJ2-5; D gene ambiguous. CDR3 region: CASRDGASQETQYF. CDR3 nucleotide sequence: TGTGCCAGTAGGGATGGAGCCAGTCAAGAGACCCAGTACTTC.